The rows below give T cell receptor beta chains drawn from one sample of a study of technical replicates of blood from several donors. The protocol was immunoSEQ multiplex PCR, while the TCRdb copy is restricted to in-frame clones and leaves out a portion. The sample records around 76,000 clones, 95% to 98% being singletons. Sequenced material: T cells isolated from PBMCs. The receptors were sampled from a human donor in good health. Both conserved end residues are part of each CDR3. A D gene is named only where the DNA matches it firmly. Clone size, where shown, is once, few, many, or a class for clones that have expanded.

v_call: TRBV11-2; d_call: .; j_call: TRBJ1-2; clone_size: few; cdr3_nt: TGTGCCAGCAGCTTAGATAGGGCAGGGGCGAACTATGGCTACACCTTC; cdr3_aa: CASSLDRAGANYGYTF
v_call: TRBV29-1; d_call: .; j_call: TRBJ2-7; clone_size: .; cdr3_nt: TGCAGCGTTGAAGATTATCGGGGGGCCGACTACGAGCAGTACTTC; cdr3_aa: CSVEDYRGADYEQYF
v_call: TRBV28; d_call: TRBD1; j_call: TRBJ1-2; clone_size: .; cdr3_nt: TGTGCCAGCAGTCTAAGACAGGGGGGGACACCTAACTATGGCTACACCTTC; cdr3_aa: CASSLRQGGTPNYGYTF
v_call: TRBV19; d_call: TRBD1; j_call: TRBJ2-3; clone_size: .; cdr3_nt: TGTGCCAGTAGTCCCGGGACAGGGGGAGATACGCAGTATTTT; cdr3_aa: CASSPGTGGDTQYF
v_call: TRBV27; d_call: TRBD2; j_call: TRBJ2-2; clone_size: .; cdr3_nt: TGTGCCAGCAGTTTAAGAACTAGCGTTACCGGGGAGCTGTTTTTT; cdr3_aa: CASSLRTSVTGELFF
v_call: TRBV27; d_call: .; j_call: TRBJ2-6; clone_size: .; cdr3_nt: TGTGCCATCCTCGGTCGATCTGGGGCCAACGTCCTGACTTTC; cdr3_aa: CAILGRSGANVLTF
v_call: TRBV5-1; d_call: TRBD2; j_call: TRBJ2-7; clone_size: .; cdr3_nt: TGCGCCAGCAGCCCCGGGACTAGCGGGAGGAACTCCTACGAGCAGTACTTC; cdr3_aa: CASSPGTSGRNSYEQYF
v_call: TRBV27; d_call: TRBD1; j_call: TRBJ1-2; clone_size: .; cdr3_nt: TGTGCCAGCAGGGAGGGACAGACCTCTAGTGGCTACACCTTC; cdr3_aa: CASREGQTSSGYTF
v_call: TRBV12-5; d_call: .; j_call: TRBJ1-5; clone_size: .; cdr3_nt: TGTGCTAGTGCCCCTATTAGTGATCAGCCCCAGCATTTT; cdr3_aa: CASAPISDQPQHF
v_call: TRBV28; d_call: TRBD1; j_call: TRBJ1-2; clone_size: .; cdr3_nt: TGTGCCAGCAGTTATCGGGACAGTGGCTACACCTTC; cdr3_aa: CASSYRDSGYTF
v_call: TRBV13; d_call: .; j_call: TRBJ1-2; clone_size: .; cdr3_nt: TGTGCCAGCAGCGCGTATACAGGAGCTAACTATGGCTACACCTTC; cdr3_aa: CASSAYTGANYGYTF
v_call: TRBV5-6; d_call: TRBD2; j_call: TRBJ2-5; clone_size: .; cdr3_nt: TGTGCCAGCAGCTTCCTTAAGAGCGGGACTGAGACCCAGTACTTC; cdr3_aa: CASSFLKSGTETQYF
v_call: TRBV18; d_call: .; j_call: TRBJ2-7; clone_size: .; cdr3_nt: TGTGCCAGCTCACCTTGGGGGGACGTCTCCTACGAGCAGTACTTC; cdr3_aa: CASSPWGDVSYEQYF
v_call: TRBV9; d_call: TRBD1; j_call: TRBJ2-5; clone_size: .; cdr3_nt: TGTGCCAGCCAAACCGGGACAGGGGGACTCCAAGAGACCCAGTACTTC; cdr3_aa: CASQTGTGGLQETQYF
v_call: TRBV27; d_call: TRBD1; j_call: TRBJ2-1; clone_size: .; cdr3_nt: TGTGCCAGCAGTCCGACAGGGGGTTTTGCTAATGAGCAGTTCTTC; cdr3_aa: CASSPTGGFANEQFF
v_call: TRBV7-2; d_call: TRBD2; j_call: TRBJ2-7; clone_size: .; cdr3_nt: TGTGCCAGCAGCGCGGGACTAGCGGCCTACGAGCAGTACTTC; cdr3_aa: CASSAGLAAYEQYF
v_call: TRBV5-1; d_call: TRBD1; j_call: TRBJ1-5; clone_size: .; cdr3_nt: TGCGCCAGCAGCCTGACAGGGAATCAGCCCCAGCATTTT; cdr3_aa: CASSLTGNQPQHF
v_call: TRBV7-7; d_call: TRBD2; j_call: TRBJ2-5; clone_size: .; cdr3_nt: TGTGCTAGCAGCCCACATGGGGGGGGTCAGCTGGAGACCCAGTACTTC; cdr3_aa: CASSPHGGGQLETQYF
v_call: TRBV7-9; d_call: TRBD1; j_call: TRBJ1-2; clone_size: .; cdr3_nt: TGTGCCAGCAGCAACCTAGGGACAGACGACATACGTACGTTTGGCTACACCTTC; cdr3_aa: CASSNLGTDDIRTFGYTF
v_call: TRBV10-3; d_call: TRBD2; j_call: TRBJ2-3; clone_size: .; cdr3_nt: TGTGCCATCAGCCGACTAGCGGGGGGCACAGATACGCAGTATTTT; cdr3_aa: CAISRLAGGTDTQYF
v_call: TRBV7-9; d_call: TRBD2; j_call: TRBJ2-3; clone_size: .; cdr3_nt: TGTGCCAGCAGCTTAATGGGACTAGCGGGAGGAGATACGCAGTATTTT; cdr3_aa: CASSLMGLAGGDTQYF
v_call: TRBV6-1; d_call: TRBD2; j_call: TRBJ2-1; clone_size: .; cdr3_nt: TGTGCCAGCAGTGTCTGGACTAGCGGGAGGGCCGCGTATGAGCAGTTCTTC; cdr3_aa: CASSVWTSGRAAYEQFF
v_call: TRBV10-2; d_call: .; j_call: TRBJ2-4; clone_size: once; cdr3_nt: TGCGCCAGCAGTGACGGGTATGGGTTAGCCAAAAACATTCAGTACTTC; cdr3_aa: CASSDGYGLAKNIQYF
v_call: TRBV6-5; d_call: TRBD1; j_call: TRBJ1-1; clone_size: .; cdr3_nt: TGTGCCAGCAGTCCCGAGCAGGGGGTATTCGCTGAAGCTTTCTTT; cdr3_aa: CASSPEQGVFAEAFF
v_call: TRBV10-3; d_call: .; j_call: TRBJ1-2; clone_size: .; cdr3_nt: TGTGCCATCAGTGAGTCGATTGGGACTCTGTATGGCTACACCTTC; cdr3_aa: CAISESIGTLYGYTF
v_call: TRBV30; d_call: .; j_call: TRBJ2-7; clone_size: .; cdr3_nt: TGTGCCTGGGCCAGTCCTTACGAGCAGTACTTC; cdr3_aa: CAWASPYEQYF
v_call: TRBV9; d_call: .; j_call: TRBJ2-5; clone_size: .; cdr3_nt: TGTGCCAGCAGCGAGACTAGTTTCGGAGAGACCCAGTACTTC; cdr3_aa: CASSETSFGETQYF
v_call: TRBV7-9; d_call: .; j_call: TRBJ1-1; clone_size: .; cdr3_nt: TGTGCCAGCAGCCCCCAGGCAGAAGCTTTCTTT; cdr3_aa: CASSPQAEAFF
v_call: TRBV5-1; d_call: TRBD1; j_call: TRBJ1-2; clone_size: .; cdr3_nt: TGCGCCAGCAGCTTGGGGACAGGGCTTGGCTACACCTTC; cdr3_aa: CASSLGTGLGYTF
v_call: TRBV5-6; d_call: TRBD2; j_call: TRBJ2-3; clone_size: .; cdr3_nt: TGTGCCAGCAGCTTGGACAGCGGGAGGGCGGGAGATACGCAGTATTTT; cdr3_aa: CASSLDSGRAGDTQYF
v_call: TRBV30; d_call: .; j_call: TRBJ1-5; clone_size: once; cdr3_nt: TGTGCCTGGAGCGAGAAGTTTAGCAATCAGCCCCAGCATTTT; cdr3_aa: CAWSEKFSNQPQHF
v_call: TRBV2; d_call: .; j_call: TRBJ2-1; clone_size: .; cdr3_nt: TGTGCCAGCAGTAAGCCGGGACAACTTTGGAATGAGCAGTTCTTC; cdr3_aa: CASSKPGQLWNEQFF
v_call: TRBV19; d_call: TRBD1; j_call: TRBJ1-5; clone_size: .; cdr3_nt: TGTGCCAGTAGTATTGACAGGGCATACAATCAGCCCCAGCATTTT; cdr3_aa: CASSIDRAYNQPQHF
v_call: TRBV5-1; d_call: .; j_call: TRBJ1-2; clone_size: .; cdr3_nt: TGCGCCACCTTCATCATACTGGGGCCTTATGGCTACACCTTC; cdr3_aa: CATFIILGPYGYTF
v_call: TRBV4-1; d_call: TRBD2; j_call: TRBJ2-1; clone_size: once; cdr3_nt: TGCGCCAGCACCCCGGGGGGATCCTACAATGAGCAGTTCTTC; cdr3_aa: CASTPGGSYNEQFF
v_call: TRBV9; d_call: TRBD1; j_call: TRBJ2-7; clone_size: once; cdr3_nt: TGTGCCAGCAGCGTAGGGGCAGGGGGCAGTTACGAGCAGTACTTC; cdr3_aa: CASSVGAGGSYEQYF
v_call: TRBV7-2; d_call: .; j_call: TRBJ2-1; clone_size: .; cdr3_nt: TGTGCCAGCAGCTTCTTGGGAAGACAGTACTACAATGAGCAGTTCTTC; cdr3_aa: CASSFLGRQYYNEQFF
v_call: TRBV30; d_call: .; j_call: TRBJ2-1; clone_size: .; cdr3_nt: TGTGCCTGGAGCGAGGACTATACAACGTTCTTC; cdr3_aa: CAWSEDYTTFF
v_call: TRBV18; d_call: TRBD2; j_call: TRBJ2-1; clone_size: .; cdr3_nt: TGTGCCAGCTCACCACCGACTAGCGCTGAGCAGTTCTTC; cdr3_aa: CASSPPTSAEQFF
v_call: TRBV27; d_call: .; j_call: TRBJ1-2; clone_size: .; cdr3_nt: TGTGCCAGCAGTTTTTCGACAGGTCCCTATGGCTACACCTTC; cdr3_aa: CASSFSTGPYGYTF
v_call: TRBV30; d_call: TRBD1; j_call: TRBJ2-7; clone_size: .; cdr3_nt: TGTGCCTGGGGGGACAGTACCTACGAGCAGTACTTC; cdr3_aa: CAWGDSTYEQYF
v_call: TRBV27; d_call: .; j_call: TRBJ2-7; clone_size: .; cdr3_nt: TGTGCCAGCAGTTACGCGGGCGGCTCCTACGAGCAGTACTTC; cdr3_aa: CASSYAGGSYEQYF
v_call: TRBV6-5; d_call: TRBD1; j_call: TRBJ1-1; clone_size: once; cdr3_nt: TGTGCCAGCATGGGACAGAGAGCTTTCTTT; cdr3_aa: CASMGQRAFF
v_call: TRBV9; d_call: .; j_call: TRBJ2-7; clone_size: .; cdr3_nt: TGTGCCAGCAGCGTAGTTCCCTTTAGCGAGCAGTACTTC; cdr3_aa: CASSVVPFSEQYF
v_call: TRBV30; d_call: .; j_call: TRBJ2-4; clone_size: .; cdr3_nt: TGTGCCTGGAGTGTTACTCTAGCCAAAAACATTCAGTACTTC; cdr3_aa: CAWSVTLAKNIQYF
v_call: TRBV9; d_call: TRBD1; j_call: TRBJ1-2; clone_size: .; cdr3_nt: TGTGCCAGCAGCGTGGGACAGGGTTCCTATGGCTACACCTTC; cdr3_aa: CASSVGQGSYGYTF